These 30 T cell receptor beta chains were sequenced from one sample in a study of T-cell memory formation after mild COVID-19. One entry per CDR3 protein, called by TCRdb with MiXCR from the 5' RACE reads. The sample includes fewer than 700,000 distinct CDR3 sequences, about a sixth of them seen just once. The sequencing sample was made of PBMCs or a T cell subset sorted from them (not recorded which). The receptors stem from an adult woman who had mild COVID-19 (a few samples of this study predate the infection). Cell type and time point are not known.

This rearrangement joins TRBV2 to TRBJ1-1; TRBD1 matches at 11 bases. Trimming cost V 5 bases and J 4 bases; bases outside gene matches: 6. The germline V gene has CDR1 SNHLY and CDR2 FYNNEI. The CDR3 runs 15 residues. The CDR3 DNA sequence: TGTGCCAGCAGTTCTCGGACAGGGGGCATCACTGAAGCTTTCTTT. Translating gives CASSSRTGGITEAFF.

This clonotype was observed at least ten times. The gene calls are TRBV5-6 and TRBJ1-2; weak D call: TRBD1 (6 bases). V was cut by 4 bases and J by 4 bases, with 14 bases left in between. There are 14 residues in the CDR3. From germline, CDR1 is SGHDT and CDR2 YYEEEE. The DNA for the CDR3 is TGTGCCAGCAGCCAGGAGGGCAGGGGCTATGGCTACACCTTC. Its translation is CASSQEGRGYGYTF.

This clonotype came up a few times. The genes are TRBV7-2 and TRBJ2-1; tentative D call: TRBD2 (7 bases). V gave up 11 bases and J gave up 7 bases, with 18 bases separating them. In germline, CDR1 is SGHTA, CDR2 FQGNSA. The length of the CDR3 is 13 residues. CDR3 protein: CACRGGSWNEQFF. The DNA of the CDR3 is TGTGCCTGTAGGGGGGGTTCCTGGAATGAGCAGTTCTTC. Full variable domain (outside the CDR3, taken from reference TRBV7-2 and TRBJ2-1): GAGVSQSPSNKVTEKGKDVELRCDPISGHTALYWYRQSLGQGLEFLIYFQGNSAPDKSGLPSDRFSAERTGGSVSTLTIQRTQQEDSAVYLCACRGGSWNEQFFGPGTRLTVL.

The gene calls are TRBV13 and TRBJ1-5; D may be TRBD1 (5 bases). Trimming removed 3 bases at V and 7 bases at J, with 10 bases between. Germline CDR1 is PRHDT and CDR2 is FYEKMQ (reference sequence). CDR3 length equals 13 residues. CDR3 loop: CASSFGRGQPQHF. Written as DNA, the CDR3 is TGTGCCAGCAGCTTCGGGCGGGGCCAGCCCCAGCATTTT.

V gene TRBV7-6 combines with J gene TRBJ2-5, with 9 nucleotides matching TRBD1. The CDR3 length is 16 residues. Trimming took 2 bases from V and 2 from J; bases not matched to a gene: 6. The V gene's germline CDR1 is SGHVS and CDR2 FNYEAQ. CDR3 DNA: TGTGCCAGCAGCTTAACACCGGGACAGGGTCAAGAGACCCAGTACTTC. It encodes CASSLTPGQGQETQYF.

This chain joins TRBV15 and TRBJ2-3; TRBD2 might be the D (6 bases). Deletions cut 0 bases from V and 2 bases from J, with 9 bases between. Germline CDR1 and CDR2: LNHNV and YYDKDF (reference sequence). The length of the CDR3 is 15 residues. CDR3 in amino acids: CATSRDPGVTDTQYF. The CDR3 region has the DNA TGTGCCACCAGCAGAGACCCGGGGGTCACAGATACGCAGTATTTT.

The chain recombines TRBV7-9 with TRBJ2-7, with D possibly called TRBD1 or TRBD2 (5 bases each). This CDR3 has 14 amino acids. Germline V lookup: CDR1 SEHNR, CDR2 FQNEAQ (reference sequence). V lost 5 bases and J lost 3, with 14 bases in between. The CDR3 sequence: CASSEPGRLYEQYF. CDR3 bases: TGTGCCAGCAGCGAACCGGGACGGCTCTACGAGCAGTACTTC.

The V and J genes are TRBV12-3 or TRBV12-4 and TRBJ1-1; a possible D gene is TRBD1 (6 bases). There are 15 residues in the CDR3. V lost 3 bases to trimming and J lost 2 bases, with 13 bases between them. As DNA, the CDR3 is TGTGCCAGCAGTTTCAGGGGATCACGTAACACTGAAGCTTTCTTT. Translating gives CASSFRGSRNTEAFF.

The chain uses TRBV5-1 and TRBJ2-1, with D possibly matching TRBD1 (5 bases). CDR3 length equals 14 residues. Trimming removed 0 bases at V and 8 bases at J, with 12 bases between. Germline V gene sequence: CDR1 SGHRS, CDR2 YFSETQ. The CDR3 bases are TGCGCCAGCAGCTTGGCCCAGGGTTCCGATGAGCAGTTCTTC. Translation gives CASSLAQGSDEQFF.

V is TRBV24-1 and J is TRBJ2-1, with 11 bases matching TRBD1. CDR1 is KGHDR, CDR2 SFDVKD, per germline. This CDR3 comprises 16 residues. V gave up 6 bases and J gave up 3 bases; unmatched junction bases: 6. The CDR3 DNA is TGTGCCACCAGTAGGGCCGGGACAGGGGGCTACAATGAGCAGTTCTTC. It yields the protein CATSRAGTGGYNEQFF.

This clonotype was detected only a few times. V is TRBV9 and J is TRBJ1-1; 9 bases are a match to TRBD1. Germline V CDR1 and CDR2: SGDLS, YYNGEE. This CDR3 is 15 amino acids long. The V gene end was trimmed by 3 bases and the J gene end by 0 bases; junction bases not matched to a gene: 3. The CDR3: CASSAQGALNTEAFF. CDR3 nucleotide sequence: TGTGCCAGCAGCGCACAGGGGGCCTTGAACACTGAAGCTTTCTTT. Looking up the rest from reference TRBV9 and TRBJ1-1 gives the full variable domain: DSGVTQTPKHLITATGQRVTLRCSPRSGDLSVYWYQQSLDQGLQFLIQYYNGEERAKGNILERFSAQQFPDLHSELNLSSLELGDSALYFCASSAQGALNTEAFFGQGTRLTVV.

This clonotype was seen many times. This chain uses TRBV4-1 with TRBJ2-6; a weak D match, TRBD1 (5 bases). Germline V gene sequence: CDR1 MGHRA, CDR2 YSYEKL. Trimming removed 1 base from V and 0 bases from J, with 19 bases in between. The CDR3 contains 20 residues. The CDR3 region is CASSQAPLWGRSSGANVLTF. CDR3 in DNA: TGCGCCAGCAGCCAAGCCCCACTTTGGGGCAGATCCTCTGGGGCCAACGTCCTGACTTTC.

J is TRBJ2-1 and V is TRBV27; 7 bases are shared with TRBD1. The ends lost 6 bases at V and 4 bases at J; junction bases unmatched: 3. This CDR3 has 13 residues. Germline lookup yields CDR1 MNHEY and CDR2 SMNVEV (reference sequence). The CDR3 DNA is TGTGCCAGCAGACAGGGGCAATACAATGAGCAGTTCTTC. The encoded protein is CASRQGQYNEQFF.

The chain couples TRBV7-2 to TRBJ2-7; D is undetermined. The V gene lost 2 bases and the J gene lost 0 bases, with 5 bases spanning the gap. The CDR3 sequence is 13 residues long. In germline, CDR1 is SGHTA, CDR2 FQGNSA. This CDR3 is CASSLKDSYEQYF. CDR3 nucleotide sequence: TGTGCCAGCAGCTTAAAGGACTCCTACGAGCAGTACTTC. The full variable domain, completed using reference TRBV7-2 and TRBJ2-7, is GAGVSQSPSNKVTEKGKDVELRCDPISGHTALYWYRQSLGQGLEFLIYFQGNSAPDKSGLPSDRFSAERTGGSVSTLTIQRTQQEDSAVYLCASSLKDSYEQYFGPGTRLTVT.

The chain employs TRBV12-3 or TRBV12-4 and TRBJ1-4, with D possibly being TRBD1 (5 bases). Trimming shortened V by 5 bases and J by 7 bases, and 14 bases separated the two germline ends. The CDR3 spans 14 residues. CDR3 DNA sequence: TGTGCCAGCAGTCCCCCGGGACGCAGTGAAAAACTGTTTTTT. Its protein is CASSPPGRSEKLFF.

CDR3 coding DNA: TGTGCCAGTAGTCGGAGGACTTTTGATTCCTACGAGCAGTACTTC. Translated: CASSRRTFDSYEQYF. The V gene is TRBV19, the J gene TRBJ2-7, with D perhaps matching TRBD2 (5 bases). CDR1 is LNHDA and CDR2 is SQIVND in the germline V gene (reference sequence). With 5 bases removed from V and 1 base from J, the gap between germline ends came to 15 bases. This CDR3 has 15 residues.

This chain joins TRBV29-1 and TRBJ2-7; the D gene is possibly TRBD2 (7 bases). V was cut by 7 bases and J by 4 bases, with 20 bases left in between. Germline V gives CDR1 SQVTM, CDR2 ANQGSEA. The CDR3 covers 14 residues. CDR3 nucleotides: TGCAGCGCCAGGTGGGAGGGGGAGTATTACGAGCAGTACTTC. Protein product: CSARWEGEYYEQYF.

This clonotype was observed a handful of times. The CDR3 region is CASSFSGRLNTGELFF. For the CDR3, the DNA is TGTGCCAGCAGCTTCAGCGGGAGACTAAACACCGGGGAGCTGTTTTTT. V is TRBV7-2 and J is TRBJ2-2, with 8 bases identical to TRBD2. CDR1 SGHTA and CDR2 FQGNSA come from the germline V gene. After removal of 3 bases from V and 2 bases from J, the junction contained 5 bases not matched to a gene. The CDR3 extends over 16 amino acids. The variable domain in full, completed from reference TRBV7-2 and TRBJ2-2, reads GAGVSQSPSNKVTEKGKDVELRCDPISGHTALYWYRQSLGQGLEFLIYFQGNSAPDKSGLPSDRFSAERTGGSVSTLTIQRTQQEDSAVYLCASSFSGRLNTGELFFGEGSRLTVL.

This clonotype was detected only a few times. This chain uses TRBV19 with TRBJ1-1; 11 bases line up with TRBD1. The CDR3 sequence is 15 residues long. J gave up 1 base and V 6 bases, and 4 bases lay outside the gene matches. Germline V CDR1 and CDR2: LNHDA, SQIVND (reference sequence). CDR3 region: CASRPGQGGNTEAFF. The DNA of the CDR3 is TGTGCCAGTAGGCCGGGACAGGGGGGGAACACTGAAGCTTTCTTT.

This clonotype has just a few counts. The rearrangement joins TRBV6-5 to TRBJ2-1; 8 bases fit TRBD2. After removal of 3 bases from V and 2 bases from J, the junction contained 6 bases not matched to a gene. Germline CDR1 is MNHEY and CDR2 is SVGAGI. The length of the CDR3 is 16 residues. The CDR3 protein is CASSYGTSGAYNEQFF. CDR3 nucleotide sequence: TGTGCCAGCAGTTATGGTACTAGCGGAGCCTACAATGAGCAGTTCTTC.

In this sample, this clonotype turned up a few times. In DNA, the CDR3 is TGTGCCAGCAGAAAAAGCGGGAGAGGGTCCTACAATGAGCAGTTCTTC. The encoded protein is CASRKSGRGSYNEQFF. The V gene is TRBV6-5, the J gene TRBJ2-1, with TRBD2 matching over 8 bases. The CDR3 is 16 residues long. The germline CDR1 and CDR2 sequences are MNHEY and SVGAGI. With 6 bases clipped from V and 1 base from J, the junction kept 8 bases outside the gene matches.

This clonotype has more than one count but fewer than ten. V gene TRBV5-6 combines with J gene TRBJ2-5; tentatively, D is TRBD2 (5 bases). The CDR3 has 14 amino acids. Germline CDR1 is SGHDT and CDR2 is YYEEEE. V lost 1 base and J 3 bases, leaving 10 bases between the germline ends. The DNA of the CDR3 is TGTGCCAGCAGCTTGTACGGGGTTAAAGAGACCCAGTACTTC. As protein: CASSLYGVKETQYF.

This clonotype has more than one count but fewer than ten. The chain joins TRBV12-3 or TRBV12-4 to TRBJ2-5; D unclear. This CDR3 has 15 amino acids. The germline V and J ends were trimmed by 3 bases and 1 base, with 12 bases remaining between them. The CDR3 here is CASSLVSMGQETQYF. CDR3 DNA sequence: TGTGCCAGCAGTTTGGTTTCGATGGGCCAAGAGACCCAGTACTTC.

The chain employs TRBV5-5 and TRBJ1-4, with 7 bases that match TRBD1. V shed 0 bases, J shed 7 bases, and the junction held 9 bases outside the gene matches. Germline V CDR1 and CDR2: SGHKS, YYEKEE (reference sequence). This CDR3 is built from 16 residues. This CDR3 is CASSLAGGSASEKLFF. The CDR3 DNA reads TGTGCCAGCAGCTTGGCAGGGGGTTCTGCAAGTGAAAAACTGTTTTTT.

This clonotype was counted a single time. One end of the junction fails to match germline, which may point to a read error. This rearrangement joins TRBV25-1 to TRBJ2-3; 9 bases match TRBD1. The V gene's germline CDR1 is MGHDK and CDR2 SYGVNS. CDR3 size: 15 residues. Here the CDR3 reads CASSDPGQGTDTQYF. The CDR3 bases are TGTGCAAGCAGTGACCCGGGACAGGGAACAGATACGCAGTATTTT.

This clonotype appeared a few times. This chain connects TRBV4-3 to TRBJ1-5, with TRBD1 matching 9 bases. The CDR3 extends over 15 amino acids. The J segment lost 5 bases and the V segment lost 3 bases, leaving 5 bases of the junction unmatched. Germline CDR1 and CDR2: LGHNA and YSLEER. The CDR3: CASSQDGQGHQPQHF. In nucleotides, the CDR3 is TGCGCCAGCAGCCAGGATGGACAGGGGCATCAGCCCCAGCATTTT.

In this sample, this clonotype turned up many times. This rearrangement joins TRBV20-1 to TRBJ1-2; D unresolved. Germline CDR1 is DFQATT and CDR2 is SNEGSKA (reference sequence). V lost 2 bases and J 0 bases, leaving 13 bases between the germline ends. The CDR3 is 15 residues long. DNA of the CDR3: TGCAGTGCTAGAAAGGACCGAGCCACTAACTATGGCTACACCTTC. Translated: CSARKDRATNYGYTF.

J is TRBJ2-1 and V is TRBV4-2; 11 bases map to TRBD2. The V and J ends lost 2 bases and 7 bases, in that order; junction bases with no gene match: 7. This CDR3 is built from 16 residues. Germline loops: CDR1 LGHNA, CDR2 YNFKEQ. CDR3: CASSQILAGEGNEQFF. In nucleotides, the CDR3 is TGTGCCAGCAGCCAAATACTAGCGGGGGAAGGTAATGAGCAGTTCTTC.

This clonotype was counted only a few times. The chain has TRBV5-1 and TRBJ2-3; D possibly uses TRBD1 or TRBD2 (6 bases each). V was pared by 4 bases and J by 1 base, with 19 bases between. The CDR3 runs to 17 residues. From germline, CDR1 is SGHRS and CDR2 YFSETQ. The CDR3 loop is CASSTSSGGWGTDTQYF. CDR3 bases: TGCGCCAGCAGCACCAGTTCCGGGGGCTGGGGCACAGATACGCAGTATTTT.

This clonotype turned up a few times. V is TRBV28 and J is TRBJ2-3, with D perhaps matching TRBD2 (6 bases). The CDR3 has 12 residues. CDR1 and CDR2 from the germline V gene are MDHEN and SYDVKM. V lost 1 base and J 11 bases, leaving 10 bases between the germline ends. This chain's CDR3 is CASSLFAGRQYF. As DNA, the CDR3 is TGTGCCAGCAGTTTATTCGCGGGGAGGCAGTATTTT.